This T cell receptor (beta chain) was obtained from a study of long-term antiretroviral therapy in people with HIV. Germline CDR1 reads SGHRS; CDR2 reads YFSETQ. V lost 0 bases and J lost 6; bases outside the gene matches: 0. CDR3 length: 14 amino acids. An immunoSEQ assay, version v3.0, was performed at survey level. Sequencing used immunoSEQ multiplex PCR; TCRdb keeps in-frame clones, though not all of them. Of about 18,000 clones listed, about 78% are singletons. Specimen: unsorted PBMCs, collected 0.3 years after starting antiretroviral therapy. The V call is TRBV5-1, the J call TRBJ2-2; 9 bases fit TRBD1. This clonotype originated in a woman aged 45 to 65 with HIV. The CDR3 coding sequence is TGCGCCAGCAGCTTGGGACAGGGGGCCGGGGAGCTGTTTTTT. The encoded protein is CASSLGQGAGELFF.